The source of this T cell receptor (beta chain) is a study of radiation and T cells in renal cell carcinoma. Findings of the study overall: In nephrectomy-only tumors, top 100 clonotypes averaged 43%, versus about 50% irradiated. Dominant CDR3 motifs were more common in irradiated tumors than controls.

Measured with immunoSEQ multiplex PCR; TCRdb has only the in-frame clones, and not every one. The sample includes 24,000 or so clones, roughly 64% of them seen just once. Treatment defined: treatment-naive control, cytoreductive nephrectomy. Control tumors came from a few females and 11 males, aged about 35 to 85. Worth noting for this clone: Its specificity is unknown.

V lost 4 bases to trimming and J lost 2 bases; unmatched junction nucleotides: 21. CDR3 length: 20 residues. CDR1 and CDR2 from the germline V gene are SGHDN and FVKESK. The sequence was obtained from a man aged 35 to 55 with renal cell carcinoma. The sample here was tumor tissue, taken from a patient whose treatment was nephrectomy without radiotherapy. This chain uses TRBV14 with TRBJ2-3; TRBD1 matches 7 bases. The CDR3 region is CASSPWGLAAPGGTTDTQYF. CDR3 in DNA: TGTGCCAGCAGCCCCTGGGGCCTAGCAGCCCCAGGGGGAACCACAGATACGCAGTATTTT.